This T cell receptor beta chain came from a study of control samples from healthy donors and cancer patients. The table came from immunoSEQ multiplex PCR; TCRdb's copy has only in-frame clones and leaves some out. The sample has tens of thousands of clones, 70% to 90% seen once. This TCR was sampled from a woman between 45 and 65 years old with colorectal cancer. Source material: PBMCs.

CDR3 DNA sequence: TGCGCCAGCAGCTTGGGATGGGGGAACTATGGCTACACCTTC. Its translation is CASSLGWGNYGYTF. The chain uses TRBV5-1 and TRBJ1-2; tentative D call: TRBD1 (5 bases). V was cut by 0 bases and J by 2 bases, with 8 bases left in between. Germline CDR1 and CDR2: SGHRS and YFSETQ. This CDR3 has 14 residues.